These T cell receptor beta chains were read from a single sample in a study of cytomegalovirus exposure and HLA in healthy donors. Using immunoSEQ multiplex PCR, the repertoire was profiled, and TCRdb retains in-frame clones only, with some absent. The sample includes 150,000 to 200,000 clones, about 85% of them seen just once. Specimen: PBMCs. The receptor source for this set is a boy aged 2 to 10 in good health and CMV-seronegative. CDR3s include the opening cysteine and the closing phenylalanine or tryptophan. The D gene is left open where the match is weak. Rows may omit the clone size; those that give it use once, few, many or a size class.

d_call clone_size j_call v_call cdr3_aa cdr3_nt
TRBD2 NA TRBJ2-1 TRBV5-6 CASSLPSGPSYNEQFF TGTGCCAGCAGCTTACCTAGCGGACCCTCCTACAATGAGCAGTTCTTC
TRBD1 NA TRBJ1-6 TRBV5-5 CASRTEGAGSPLHF TGTGCCAGCAGAACAGAGGGGGCCGGTTCACCCCTCCACTTT
TRBD1 NA TRBJ2-3 TRBV5-4 CASSTYLGGAGTDTQYF TGTGCCAGCAGCACCTACTTAGGGGGCGCGGGCACAGATACGCAGTATTTT
TRBD2 NA TRBJ2-1 TRBV13 CASSPRTSGSRNEQFF TGTGCCAGCAGCCCGCGGACTAGCGGGAGTAGAAATGAGCAGTTCTTC
NA NA TRBJ2-3 TRBV5-4 CASSLDLPDTQYF TGTGCCAGCAGCTTGGACTTGCCAGATACGCAGTATTTT
NA few TRBJ2-2 TRBV25-1 CASSEYPGRTGELFF TGTGCCAGCAGTGAATACCCAGGGCGCACCGGGGAGCTGTTTTTT
TRBD1 NA TRBJ1-2 TRBV27 CASSSQGALGYTF TGTGCCAGCAGTTCACAGGGGGCACTCGGCTACACCTTC
TRBD2 NA TRBJ2-5 TRBV2 CASNLGAGGQETQYF TGTGCCAGCAACCTCGGGGCGGGGGGGCAGGAGACCCAGTACTTC
NA NA TRBJ2-7 TRBV28 CASSSLRDSRYEQYF TGTGCCAGCAGTTCACTCCGGGACTCACGCTACGAGCAGTACTTC
TRBD1 few TRBJ2-6 TRBV28 CASSSIRGRAGNPAGANVLTF TGTGCCAGCAGTTCAATAAGGGGGCGGGCCGGGAATCCGGCTGGGGCCAACGTCCTGACTTTC
NA NA TRBJ2-3 TRBV25-1 CASSESGSYTTLSQYF TGTGCCAGCAGTGAGAGCGGCAGCTACACCACCTTGTCGCAGTATTTT
NA NA TRBJ1-2 TRBV28 CASSLGPYGYTF TGTGCCAGCAGTTTGGGCCCCTATGGCTACACCTTC
TRBD2 NA TRBJ2-1 TRBV6-4 CASSLAGGPYNEQFF TGTGCCAGCAGTCTAGCGGGGGGGCCTTACAATGAGCAGTTCTTC
NA once TRBJ2-5 TRBV7-9 CASREGLRDETQYF TGTGCCAGCAGGGAGGGACTCAGGGACGAGACCCAGTACTTC
NA NA TRBJ1-2 TRBV9 CASSTRTDYGYTF TGTGCCAGCAGCACCCGGACAGATTATGGCTACACCTTC
NA once TRBJ1-5 TRBV5-8 CASDRARSREEGNQPQHF TGTGCCAGCGATAGGGCTAGGTCCAGGGAAGAGGGCAATCAGCCCCAGCATTTT
TRBD1 NA TRBJ1-3 TRBV28 CASSLGGQANAGNTIYF TGTGCCAGCAGCTTGGGGGGACAGGCTAACGCTGGAAACACCATATATTTT
NA NA TRBJ1-2 TRBV7-9 CASSLDGTNYGYTF TGTGCCAGCAGCTTGGACGGGACTAACTATGGCTACACCTTC
NA NA TRBJ1-1 TRBV28 CASSKRMNTEAFF TGTGCCAGCAGTAAGAGGATGAACACTGAAGCTTTCTTT
TRBD1 NA TRBJ1-4 TRBV5-5 CASSFADRTEKLFF TGTGCCAGCAGCTTCGCGGACAGGACTGAAAAACTGTTTTTT
TRBD1 once TRBJ2-1 TRBV7-2 CASSKGQGYNEQFF TGTGCCAGCAGCAAGGGACAGGGCTACAATGAGCAGTTCTTC
NA NA TRBJ1-1 TRBV6-1 CASSRTASNTEAFF TGTGCCAGCAGTCGGACAGCTAGTAACACTGAAGCTTTCTTT